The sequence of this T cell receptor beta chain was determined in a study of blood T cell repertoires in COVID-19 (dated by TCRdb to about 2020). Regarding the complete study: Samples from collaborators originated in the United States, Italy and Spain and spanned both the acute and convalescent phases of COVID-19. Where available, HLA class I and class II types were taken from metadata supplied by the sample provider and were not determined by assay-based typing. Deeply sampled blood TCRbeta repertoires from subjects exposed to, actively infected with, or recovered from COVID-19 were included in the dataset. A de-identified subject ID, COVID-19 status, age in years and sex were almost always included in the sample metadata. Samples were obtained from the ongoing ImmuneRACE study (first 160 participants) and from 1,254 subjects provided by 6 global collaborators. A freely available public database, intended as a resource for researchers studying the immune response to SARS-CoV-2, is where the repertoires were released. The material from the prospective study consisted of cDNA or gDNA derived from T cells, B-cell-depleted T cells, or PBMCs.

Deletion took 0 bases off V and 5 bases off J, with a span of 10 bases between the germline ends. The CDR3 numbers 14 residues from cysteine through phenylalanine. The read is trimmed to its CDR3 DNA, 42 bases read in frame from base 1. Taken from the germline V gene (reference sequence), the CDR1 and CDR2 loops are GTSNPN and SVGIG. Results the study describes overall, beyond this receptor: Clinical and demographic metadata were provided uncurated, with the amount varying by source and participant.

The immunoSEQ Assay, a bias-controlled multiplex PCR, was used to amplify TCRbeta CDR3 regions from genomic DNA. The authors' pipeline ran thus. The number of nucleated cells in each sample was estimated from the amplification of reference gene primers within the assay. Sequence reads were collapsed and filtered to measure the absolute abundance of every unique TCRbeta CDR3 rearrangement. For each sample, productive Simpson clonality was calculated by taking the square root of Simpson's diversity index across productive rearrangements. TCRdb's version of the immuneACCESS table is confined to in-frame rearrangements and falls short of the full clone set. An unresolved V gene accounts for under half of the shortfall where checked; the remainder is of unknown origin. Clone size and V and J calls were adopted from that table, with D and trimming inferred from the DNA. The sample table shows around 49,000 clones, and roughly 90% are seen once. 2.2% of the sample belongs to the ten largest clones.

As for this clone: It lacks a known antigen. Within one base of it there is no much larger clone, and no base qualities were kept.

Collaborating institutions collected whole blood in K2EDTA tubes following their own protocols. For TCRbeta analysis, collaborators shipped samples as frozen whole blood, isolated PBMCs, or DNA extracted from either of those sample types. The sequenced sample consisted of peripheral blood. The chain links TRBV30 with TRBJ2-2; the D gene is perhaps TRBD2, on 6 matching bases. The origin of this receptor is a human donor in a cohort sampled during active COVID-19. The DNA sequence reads TGTGCCTGGAGTGTAACTCTAGCGACCGGGGAGCTGTTTTTT. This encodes CAWSVTLATGELFF.